This record looks at one T cell receptor (beta chain) sequence and its context. The V gene lost 4 bases and the J gene lost 0 bases, with 10 bases spanning the gap. The germline CDR1 and CDR2 sequences are MNHNS and SASEGT. The CDR3 is made up of 14 amino acids. Data came from immunoSEQ multiplex PCR; TCRdb stores just in-frame clones and leaves some out. This sample has over 120,000 clones, with roughly 90% found just once. These data are taken from a study of T cell responses to AZD1222 COVID-19 vaccine. The input for sequencing was peripheral blood, taken on day 0 of AZD1222 vaccination. The chain combines TRBV6-1 with TRBJ2-7; D possibly corresponds to TRBD1 (6 bases). The clonotype was recovered from an adult in good health. DNA of the CDR3: TGTGCCAGCAGTGGCCGGGACACCTCCTACGAGCAGTACTTC. Translation: CASSGRDTSYEQYF.